The subject of this entry is one T cell receptor beta chain. The data stem from a study of T cell changes during pregnancy in multiple sclerosis. J was trimmed by 4 bases and V by 3 bases; bases with no gene match: 4. The CDR3 loop spans 15 amino acids. Germline assignment: CDR1 KGHSH and CDR2 LQKENI. Sequencing was performed with immunoSEQ multiplex PCR; in TCRdb, only in-frame clones are kept and a portion is missing. The sample lists roughly 40,000 clones, about 91% occurring once. This rearrangement joins TRBV18 to TRBJ2-5, with 11 nucleotides matching TRBD2. The source is a female donor in good health, enrolled as a control in a pregnancy study. The specimen was CD4+ T cells from peripheral blood mononuclear cells, collected in the second trimester of pregnancy. The DNA of the CDR3 is TGTGCCAGCTCACCGGGGACTAGCGGTCGAGAGACCCAGTACTTC. Encoded protein: CASSPGTSGRETQYF.